A selection of T cell receptor beta chains follows, all from one sample in a study of shared clonotypes between healthy human individuals. Data came from immunoSEQ multiplex PCR; TCRdb stores just in-frame clones and leaves some out. Here the sample spans some 700,000 clones, around 91% being singletons. Sequencing was carried out using memory CD8+ T cells from PBMCs. These receptors all stem from a man aged 18 to 29 in good health. Some clones in this sample may be carry-over from other donors' samples. Each CDR3 is given with its conserved first and last residue. The D gene is left open where the match is weak. Expanded clones are given a class, and other clones once, few, many or no size at all.

>.|13|TRBV28|.|TRBJ1-4
TGTGCCAGCAGTCCTCGACTCAATGAAAAACTGTTTTTT
CASSPRLNEKLFF
>.|13|TRBV9|.|TRBJ2-1
TGTGCCAGCAGCCCCCTAGCATCCAATGAGCAGTTCTTC
CASSPLASNEQFF
>.|16|TRBV13|TRBD1|TRBJ2-7
TGTGCCAGCAGCGCCCGACGGGGACAGCGAGCCTACGAGCAGTACTTC
CASSARRGQRAYEQYF
>once|13|TRBV9|.|TRBJ1-1
TGTGCCAGCAGCCCCCAGGCCTACACTGAAGCTTTCTTT
CASSPQAYTEAFF
>.|14|TRBV27|TRBD2|TRBJ2-7
TGTGCCAGCAGTTTATCCTTGGGAGGGGTCGAGCAGTACTTC
CASSLSLGGVEQYF
>.|12|TRBV13|.|TRBJ2-7
TGTGCCAGCAGCCCCACTGGAGCCGAGCAGCACTTC
CASSPTGAEQHF
>.|14|TRBV13|.|TRBJ2-7
TGTGCCAGCAGCATACCGGGGAGCCCCTACGAGCAGTACTTC
CASSIPGSPYEQYF
>.|19|TRBV15|TRBD2|TRBJ2-7
TGTGCCACCAGCCTTCATTCCGGGACTAGCGGGTTTAGCTCCTACGAGCAGTACTTC
CATSLHSGTSGFSSYEQYF
>.|16|TRBV10-1|.|TRBJ1-3
TGCGCCAGCAGTTCCTTCCCGGACCCTGGGGGAAACACCATATATTTT
CASSSFPDPGGNTIYF
>.|14|TRBV7-9|TRBD2|TRBJ2-7
TGTGCCAGCAGCTCCCTACTAGCGAACTACGAGCAGTACTTC
CASSSLLANYEQYF
>.|14|TRBV6-1|.|TRBJ1-2
TGTGCCAGCAGTGAGGAAATTACTAACTATGGCTACACCTTC
CASSEEITNYGYTF
>.|15|TRBV28|.|TRBJ1-2
TGTGCCAGCAGACCTGACCCTACTTCCTATGGTGGCTACACCTTC
CASRPDPTSYGGYTF
>.|13|TRBV30|TRBD2|TRBJ2-5
TGTGCCTGGAGCTATAGCGGGGCTTCTGAGCAGTACTTC
CAWSYSGASEQYF
>.|13|TRBV27|.|TRBJ2-2
TGTGCCAGCAGTTTGAAGGTCACCGGGGAGCTGTTTTTT
CASSLKVTGELFF
>.|14|TRBV19|.|TRBJ2-1
TGTGCCAGTAGTATTTTCGAGCGGAACAATGAGCAGTTCTTC
CASSIFERNNEQFF
>.|13|TRBV27|.|TRBJ2-7
TGTGCCAGTCTTGGCGGTGACTCCTACGAGCAGTACTTC
CASLGGDSYEQYF
>.|16|TRBV4-1|TRBD1|TRBJ2-3
TGCGCCAGCAGCCAAGGCAACAGGGGTTTCAGTGATACGCAGTATTTT
CASSQGNRGFSDTQYF
>.|15|TRBV9|TRBD1|TRBJ1-3
TGTGCCAGCAGCCAAGGACAGGGGGGTGGAAACACCATATATTTT
CASSQGQGGGNTIYF